These 2 T cell receptor beta chains share one sample of origin, sequenced in a study of blood T cell repertoires in COVID-19. Measured with immunoSEQ multiplex PCR; TCRdb has only the in-frame clones, and not every one. The sample holds 150,000 to 200,000 clones, around 79% seen once. Sequenced input: peripheral blood. These receptors all come from a woman aged 60 to 75 with COVID-19, enrolled during active disease.

The rearrangement uses TRBV6-1 and TRBJ2-2; the match to TRBD2 covers 14 bases. V shed 3 bases and J 3 bases; nucleotides not matched to a gene: 9. In germline, CDR1 is MNHNS, CDR2 SASEGT. CDR3 size: 19 residues. CDR3: CASSEYLPGLAGDTGELFF. CDR3 coding DNA: TGTGCCAGCAGTGAGTACTTACCGGGACTAGCGGGAGACACCGGGGAGCTGTTTTTT.

The chain employs TRBV30 and TRBJ2-7, with 7 bases matching TRBD2. The CDR3 has 13 amino acids. The V segment lost 0 bases and the J segment 4 bases; nucleotides outside the gene matches: 3. The germline V gene has CDR1 GTSNPN and CDR2 SVGIG (reference sequence). The CDR3 here is CAWSVGGIYEQYF. CDR3 nucleotides: TGTGCCTGGAGTGTGGGGGGGATTTACGAGCAGTACTTC. The full variable domain, in which reference TRBV30 and TRBJ2-7 provide the parts outside the CDR3, is SQTIHQWPATLVQPVGSPLSLECTVEGTSNPNLYWYRQAAGRGLQLLFYSVGIGQISSEVPQNLSASRPQDRQFILSSKKLLLSDSGFYLCAWSVGGIYEQYFGPGTRLTVT.